A single sample is the source of the 22 T cell receptor beta chains below, sequenced in a study of blood T cell repertoires in COVID-19. Assay: immunoSEQ multiplex PCR; the TCRdb copy retains only in-frame clones and omits some. The sample yields 50,000 to 75,000 clones, about 78% seen once. The sample taken for sequencing was peripheral blood. The receptor set was obtained from a woman older than 75 with acute or convalescent COVID-19.

V and J are TRBV28 and TRBJ1-2; D is ambiguous. Germline V gene lookup returns CDR1 MDHEN and CDR2 SYDVKM. Trimming took 3 bases from V and 6 from J, leaving 11 bases between them. The CDR3 length is 13 residues. The CDR3 loop is CASSFGQAHGYTF. The CDR3 DNA reads as TGTGCCAGCAGTTTTGGGCAGGCCCATGGCTACACCTTC.

This chain connects TRBV6-2 or TRBV6-3 to TRBJ2-3, with 10 bases identical to TRBD2. Looked up from germline, CDR1 is MNHEY and CDR2 is SVGEGT. The CDR3 runs 16 residues. The J segment lost 1 base and the V segment lost 4 bases, leaving 5 bases of the junction unmatched. CDR3 protein: CASSSSGRARTDTQYF. The CDR3, as DNA: TGTGCCAGCAGTTCGAGCGGGAGGGCCCGCACAGATACGCAGTATTTT.

The chain couples TRBV5-4 to TRBJ2-4; D possibly corresponds to TRBD2 (6 bases). The V gene's germline CDR1 is SGHNT and CDR2 YYREEE (reference sequence). V lost 0 bases to trimming and J lost 3 bases, with 16 bases between them. CDR3 length: 17 amino acids. For the CDR3, the DNA is TGTGCCAGCAGCTTGGGGGCAACCGGGAGTCACAAAAACATTCAGTACTTC. This codes for CASSLGATGSHKNIQYF. The entire variable domain, with the rest obtained from reference TRBV5-4 and TRBJ2-4, is as follows: ETGVTQSPTHLIKTRGQQVTLRCSSQSGHNTVSWYQQALGQGPQFIFQYYREEENGRGNFPPRFSGLQFPNYSSELNVNALELDDSALYLCASSLGATGSHKNIQYFGAGTRLSVL.

J is TRBJ1-4 and V is TRBV27; TRBD1 might be the D (6 bases). Trimming left V 8 bases short and J 10 bases short, with 26 bases between. Germline V lookup: CDR1 MNHEY, CDR2 SMNVEV (reference sequence). The CDR3 totals 16 residues. DNA of the CDR3: TGTGCCAGCGGTAACTTAGGGGGTGGTACAGCAGGAAAACTGTTTTTT. It translates to CASGNLGGGTAGKLFF.

The CDR3, as DNA: TGTGCCAGCAGCGTGACCGGGACCAGGGGATACGAGCAGTACTTC. Its protein is CASSVTGTRGYEQYF. The chain has TRBV9 and TRBJ2-7; a weak D match, TRBD1 (6 bases). Trimming shortened V by 2 bases and J by 4 bases, and 16 bases separated the two germline ends. This CDR3 spans 15 amino acids. The germline CDR1 and CDR2 sequences are SGDLS and YYNGEE. Drawing the rest from reference TRBV9 and TRBJ2-7, the complete variable domain is DSGVTQTPKHLITATGQRVTLRCSPRSGDLSVYWYQQSLDQGLQFLIQYYNGEERAKGNILERFSAQQFPDLHSELNLSSLELGDSALYFCASSVTGTRGYEQYFGPGTRLTVT.

V and J are TRBV7-9 and TRBJ2-4, with 7 bases fitting TRBD1. The CDR3 is 14 residues long. Germline assignment: CDR1 SEHNR and CDR2 FQNEAQ (reference sequence). Unmatched junction bases numbered 11, after V lost 7 bases and J lost 8 bases. CDR3 sequence (DNA): TGTGCCAGCACCCGTTTGGGACAGAGGGACATTCAGTACTTC. Protein product: CASTRLGQRDIQYF.

This clone was observed many times. V and J are TRBV19 and TRBJ2-1; weak D call: TRBD2 (7 bases). Germline V CDR1 and CDR2: LNHDA, SQIVND (reference sequence). The CDR3 length is 16 residues. Trimming took 3 bases from V and 4 from J, leaving 16 bases between them. For the CDR3, the DNA is TGTGCCAGTAGTATCCTCCCGAGGGGGGGATACAATGAGCAGTTCTTC. It yields the protein CASSILPRGGYNEQFF.

The chain joins TRBV7-9 to TRBJ1-1; D is unresolved. CDR3 length: 15 residues. Germline loops: CDR1 SEHNR, CDR2 FQNEAQ (reference sequence). Trimming shortened V by 5 bases and J by 0 bases, and 13 bases separated the two germline ends. CDR3 in amino acids: CASSRTGSMNTEAFF. CDR3 DNA sequence: TGTGCCAGCAGCCGGACTGGGTCTATGAACACTGAAGCTTTCTTT. Looking up the rest from reference TRBV7-9 and TRBJ1-1 gives the full variable domain: DTGVSQNPRHKITKRGQNVTFRCDPISEHNRLYWYRQTLGQGPEFLTYFQNEAQLEKSRLLSDRFSAERPKGSFSTLEIQRTEQGDSAMYLCASSRTGSMNTEAFFGQGTRLTVV.

This rearrangement joins TRBV28 to TRBJ1-2, with TRBD1 identical over 7 bases. Germline CDR1 reads MDHEN; CDR2 reads SYDVKM. V dropped 6 bases and J dropped 6; count of bases not matched to a gene: 10. This CDR3 comprises 14 residues. The CDR3 sequence: CASRDTGEWNGYTF. DNA of the CDR3: TGTGCCAGCAGGGACACAGGGGAGTGGAATGGCTACACCTTC.

Only one count was recorded for this clone. The chain couples TRBV5-1 to TRBJ2-3; 11 nucleotides agree with TRBD2. CDR1 and CDR2 from the germline V gene are SGHRS and YFSETQ. J gave up 0 bases and V 5 bases, and 5 bases lay outside the gene matches. This CDR3 spans 16 amino acids. CDR3 in amino acids: CASRVTSGMSTDTQYF. The CDR3 DNA reads as TGCGCCAGCAGGGTGACTAGCGGGATGAGCACAGATACGCAGTATTTT.

This clone was seen a few times. This specimen includes other DNA sequences encoding the same CDR3. The V and J genes are TRBV7-9 and TRBJ2-1; D call uncertain. Trimming cost V 4 bases and J 6 bases, with 4 bases left between them. The CDR3 totals 11 residues. Looked up from germline, CDR1 is SEHNR and CDR2 is FQNEAQ (reference sequence). The CDR3 nucleotides read TGTGCCAGCAGCTCGCGCAATGAGCAGTTCTTC. Its protein is CASSSRNEQFF.

The chain employs TRBV12-3 or TRBV12-4 and TRBJ2-1; 8 bases are a match to TRBD2. This CDR3 region has 12 residues. Trimming cost V 8 bases and J 7 bases; bases outside gene matches: 4. Here the CDR3 reads CASAGGWNEQFF. CDR3 DNA sequence: TGTGCCAGCGCGGGAGGTTGGAATGAGCAGTTCTTC.

The gene calls are TRBV28 and TRBJ1-5; 7 positions agree with TRBD1. This CDR3 is 15 amino acids long. CDR1 is MDHEN, CDR2 SYDVKM, per germline. J lost 1 base, V lost 5 bases, and 5 bases had no gene match. The CDR3: CASSPRGASNQPQHF. DNA for the CDR3: TGTGCCAGCAGTCCCAGGGGGGCCAGCAATCAGCCCCAGCATTTT. The whole variable domain, filled in from reference TRBV28 and TRBJ1-5, reads DVKVTQSSRYLVKRTGEKVFLECVQDMDHENMFWYRQDPGLGLRLIYFSYDVKMKEKGDIPEGYSVSREKKERFSLILESASTNQTSMYLCASSPRGASNQPQHFGDGTRLSIL.

V gene TRBV28 combines with J gene TRBJ1-2; 8 bases map to TRBD1. Looked up from germline, CDR1 is MDHEN and CDR2 is SYDVKM. This CDR3 is 13 amino acids long. J was trimmed by 7 bases and V by 4 bases; bases with no gene match: 5. In DNA, the CDR3 is TGTGCCAGCAGTTGGACAGGGCAAGGTGGCTACACCTTC. It codes for CASSWTGQGGYTF.

The chain employs TRBV12-3 or TRBV12-4 and TRBJ1-2; possible D gene TRBD1, 6 bases. The CDR3 totals 12 residues. Deletions cut 7 bases from V and 3 bases from J, with 9 bases between. CDR3 sequence (DNA): TGTGCCAGCAACAGGGTTTACTATGGCTACACCTTC. Protein sequence: CASNRVYYGYTF.

The gene calls are TRBV7-2 and TRBJ1-1; 9 positions match TRBD1. V shed 7 bases and J 6 bases; nucleotides not matched to a gene: 6. The CDR3 length is 13 residues. Germline loops: CDR1 SGHTA, CDR2 FQGNSA. CDR3 bases: TGTGCCAGCACTCTACAGGGGGCGGCTGAAGCTTTCTTT. This codes for CASTLQGAAEAFF.

The J gene is TRBJ1-1, the V gene TRBV29-1; tentative D call: TRBD1 (6 bases). The ends were cut back, 7 bases at V and 1 base at J, with 10 bases in the middle. This CDR3 has 12 amino acids. Germline values: CDR1 SQVTM, CDR2 ANQGSEA. CDR3 sequence reads: CSGGHQNTEAFF. The CDR3 DNA follows: TGCAGCGGGGGACACCAGAACACTGAAGCTTTCTTT.

This clone came up once. This chain joins TRBV7-2 and TRBJ1-1; no clear D gene. Trimming shortened V by 5 bases and J by 5 bases, and 9 bases separated the two germline ends. The CDR3 covers 12 residues. Germline V gives CDR1 SGHTA, CDR2 FQGNSA. The CDR3 loop is CASSILGTEAFF. CDR3 DNA sequence: TGTGCCAGCAGCATACTAGGGACTGAAGCTTTCTTT.

In its sample, this clone was seen once. The chain has TRBV4-1 and TRBJ2-7, with D perhaps TRBD1 (6 bases). V was shortened by 4 bases and J by 7 bases, with 14 bases between the two germline ends. The CDR3 is 13 amino acids. Per the germline V gene, CDR1 is MGHRA and CDR2 is YSYEKL. In DNA, the CDR3 is TGCGCCAGCAGCCCCGAACAGGGCGGGGAGCAGTACTTC. The encoded protein is CASSPEQGGEQYF.

V is TRBV30 and J is TRBJ2-1, with D perhaps TRBD1 (5 bases). CDR3 length: 11 amino acids. Germline lookup yields CDR1 GTSNPN and CDR2 SVGIG (reference sequence). V dropped 3 bases and J dropped 11 bases, with 11 bases sitting between them. The DNA for the CDR3 is TGTGCCTGGAGGGGAAGGGGTCAGCAGTTCTTC. It encodes CAWRGRGQQFF.

The rearrangement joins TRBV29-1 to TRBJ2-7, with 7 positions matching TRBD2. V was pared by 4 bases and J by 3 bases, with 15 bases of the junction left unmatched. Germline assignment: CDR1 SQVTM and CDR2 ANQGSEA. CDR3 length equals 16 residues. The CDR3 bases are TGCAGCGTTGTGTTTCGTAGGAGCGGGAACGACTACGAGCAGTACTTC. The encoded protein is CSVVFRRSGNDYEQYF.

The chain is built from TRBV19 and TRBJ2-3; 13 bases fit TRBD2. CDR3 length: 19 amino acids. Germline V lookup: CDR1 LNHDA, CDR2 SQIVND (reference sequence). J lost 1 base, V lost 4 bases, and 11 bases had no gene match. The DNA of the CDR3 is TGTGCCAGTAGTACGACGGGACTAGCGGGACTCTCCCGCACAGATACGCAGTATTTT. Its translation is CASSTTGLAGLSRTDTQYF.